Listed below are T cell receptor beta chains from one sample, sequenced in a study of long-term antiretroviral therapy in people with HIV. Generated by immunoSEQ multiplex PCR, the TCRdb table keeps only in-frame clones and is missing some. The sample gives roughly 24,000 clones, roughly 90% of which show up once; 6.4% is in the top ten. Sequenced here: unsorted PBMCs, sampled 0.6 years after starting antiretroviral therapy. The receptors were sampled from a man aged 55 to 70 with HIV. Both conserved end residues are part of each CDR3. A D gene is named only where the DNA matches it firmly. The listing skips clone size in some rows; elsewhere it reads once, few, many or a size class.

clone_size cdr3_length j_call v_call d_call cdr3_aa cdr3_nt
. 16 TRBJ2-5 TRBV7-2 TRBD2 CASSPGLAGGWETQYF TGTGCCAGCAGCCCCGGACTAGCGGGGGGCTGGGAGACCCAGTACTTC
once 15 TRBJ1-3 TRBV5-1 . CASSLPTGSGNTIYF TGCGCCAGCAGCTTGCCGACGGGCTCTGGAAACACCATATATTTT
. 18 TRBJ2-5 TRBV9 TRBD2 CASSVGAAGGRMGETQYF TGTGCCAGCAGCGTAGGGGCAGCGGGGGGCCGAATGGGGGAGACCCAGTACTTC
. 17 TRBJ2-2 TRBV5-4 TRBD2 CASSTNLAGVITGELFF TGTGCCAGCAGCACAAACCTAGCGGGAGTCATCACCGGGGAGCTGTTTTTT
. 13 TRBJ2-7 TRBV10-3 TRBD2 CAIRQGGESEQYF TGTGCCATCCGTCAGGGAGGGGAAAGCGAGCAGTACTTC
. 11 TRBJ1-1 TRBV30 . CASPLRGEAFF TGTGCCTCTCCTCTTAGGGGTGAAGCTTTCTTT
. 16 TRBJ1-6 TRBV4-1 TRBD1 CASSQDWRQGAGTLHF TGCGCCAGCAGCCAAGATTGGAGACAGGGGGCGGGTACCCTCCACTTT
. 17 TRBJ2-7 TRBV11-1 TRBD1 CASSPLGQGAKDYEQYF TGTGCCAGCAGCCCACTGGGGCAGGGGGCAAAAGACTACGAGCAGTACTTC
. 13 TRBJ2-7 TRBV29-1 . CSVVRQESYEQYF TGCAGCGTTGTTCGCCAGGAGAGCTACGAGCAGTACTTC
. 14 TRBJ2-5 TRBV2 . CASSVEGGHQTQYF TGTGCCAGCAGTGTTGAAGGGGGACATCAGACCCAGTACTTC
. 15 TRBJ2-5 TRBV7-2 . CASSPRPGHEETQYF TGTGCCAGCAGCCCACGGCCAGGACACGAGGAGACCCAGTACTTC
. 14 TRBJ2-7 TRBV10-2 . CASKVGAGLYEQYF TGCGCCAGCAAGGTGGGGGCAGGTCTCTACGAGCAGTACTTC
. 14 TRBJ1-2 TRBV28 TRBD1 CASSYRGNDYGYTF TGTGCCAGCAGTTACAGGGGTAACGACTATGGCTACACCTTC
. 15 TRBJ2-2 TRBV5-1 . CASSLGVDYTGELFF TGCGCCAGCAGCTTGGGAGTGGATTACACCGGGGAGCTGTTTTTT
. 14 TRBJ2-1 TRBV19 . CASSIGSRGNEQFF TGTGCCAGTAGTATAGGGTCCAGGGGCAATGAGCAGTTCTTC
. 17 TRBJ2-1 TRBV5-1 TRBD2 CASSRLPGLAGANEQFF TGCGCCAGCAGCCGTCTACCGGGACTAGCGGGAGCTAATGAGCAGTTCTTC
. 15 TRBJ1-5 TRBV9 TRBD1 CASSGGGGTGQPQHF TGTGCCAGCAGCGGAGGAGGGGGCACCGGGCAGCCCCAGCATTTT
once 15 TRBJ1-1 TRBV9 . CASSVGGYENTEAFF TGTGCCAGCAGCGTAGGGGGATATGAGAACACTGAAGCTTTCTTT
. 17 TRBJ2-3 TRBV6-1 . CASSEGVYEEATDTQYF TGTGCCAGCAGTGAGGGGGTCTACGAAGAAGCCACAGATACGCAGTATTTT
. 14 TRBJ2-7 TRBV5-1 . CASSLEGGSYEQYF TGCGCCAGCAGCCTTGAGGGGGGTTCCTACGAGCAGTACTTC
. 16 TRBJ1-2 TRBV6-6 TRBD1 CASSFSTGGAVYGYTF TGTGCCAGCAGTTTTTCTACAGGGGGCGCGGTCTATGGCTACACCTTC
. 14 TRBJ2-2 TRBV7-2 TRBD1 CASSYRTGTGELFF TGTGCCAGCAGCTACCGGACAGGTACCGGGGAGCTGTTTTTT
. 15 TRBJ2-5 TRBV5-1 TRBD2 CASSWGLAGGETQYF TGCGCCAGCAGCTGGGGACTAGCGGGGGGGGAGACCCAGTACTTC
. 14 TRBJ1-1 TRBV7-9 . CASSLDLYDTEAFF TGTGCCAGCAGCTTAGACCTTTACGACACTGAAGCTTTCTTT
. 16 TRBJ2-3 TRBV10-1 TRBD2 CASSSTSGMRPDTQYF TGCGCCAGCAGTTCGACTAGCGGGATGAGGCCAGATACGCAGTATTTT
. 13 TRBJ1-2 TRBV6-5 . CASRRDTGYGYTF TGTGCCAGCAGACGCGACACAGGCTATGGCTACACCTTC
once 17 TRBJ2-7 TRBV9 . CASSLAPPSGGLYEQYF TGTGCCAGCAGCTTAGCCCCTCCCTCAGGTGGCCTGTACGAGCAGTACTTC
. 15 TRBJ2-1 TRBV10-3 TRBD2 CAISESGLAVYEQFF TGTGCCATCAGTGAGTCAGGACTAGCGGTGTACGAGCAGTTCTTC
. 14 TRBJ2-7 TRBV29-1 . CSARPGHLSYEQYF TGCAGCGCTCGCCCGGGACATCTTTCCTACGAGCAGTACTTC
. 15 TRBJ2-7 TRBV5-1 TRBD1 CASNLGPGGPYEQYF TGCGCCAGCAACCTCGGCCCAGGGGGACCCTACGAGCAGTACTTC
once 13 TRBJ1-1 TRBV18 . CASSLLRDTEAFF TGTGCCAGCTCACTATTAAGGGACACTGAAGCTTTCTTT
. 15 TRBJ2-5 TRBV7-2 TRBD2 CASSRLAGGGETQYF TGTGCCAGCAGCCGACTAGCGGGAGGAGGCGAGACCCAGTACTTC
. 16 TRBJ2-3 TRBV15 . CATSRDRRDLTDTQYF TGTGCCACCAGCAGAGATAGGCGGGACCTCACAGATACGCAGTATTTT
. 15 TRBJ2-1 TRBV27 . CASSFRSGDGNEQFF TGTGCCAGCAGTTTTAGATCGGGAGACGGCAATGAGCAGTTCTTC
. 11 TRBJ2-5 TRBV6-5 . CASSYAAAQYF TGTGCCAGCAGTTACGCCGCGGCCCAGTACTTC
. 18 TRBJ2-2 TRBV5-4 TRBD2 CASSLGGLAGTNTGELFF TGTGCCAGCAGCTTGGGGGGACTAGCGGGTACGAACACCGGGGAGCTGTTTTTT
. 13 TRBJ1-6 TRBV11-2 . CASSLDRGSPLHF TGTGCCAGCAGCTTAGATAGGGGCTCACCCCTCCACTTT
. 13 TRBJ1-2 TRBV11-2 TRBD1 CASSSTGSRGYTF TGTGCCAGCAGCTCGACAGGGTCGCGTGGCTACACCTTC
. 14 TRBJ2-5 TRBV2 . CASSEGAGSETQYF TGTGCCAGCTCTGAGGGGGCGGGGAGCGAGACCCAGTACTTC
. 14 TRBJ2-2 TRBV5-1 . CASTRGPNTGELFF TGCGCCAGCACCCGGGGGCCTAACACCGGGGAGCTGTTTTTT
. 12 TRBJ2-7 TRBV6-6 . CASSYTSYEQYF TGTGCCAGCAGTTACACCTCCTACGAGCAGTACTTC
. 14 TRBJ2-4 TRBV28 . CASIGQGRRNIQYF TGTGCCAGCATCGGTCAGGGTCGTAGAAACATTCAGTACTTC
. 15 TRBJ2-5 TRBV6-4 . CASSVSPGGQETQYF TGTGCCAGCAGTGTTTCACCCGGGGGCCAAGAGACCCAGTACTTC
. 16 TRBJ2-4 TRBV28 TRBD1 CASSSHGDRAGNIQYF TGTGCCAGCAGTTCCCACGGGGACAGGGCAGGTAACATTCAGTACTTC
. 14 TRBJ2-3 TRBV7-2 . CASNRQTGTDTQYF TGTGCCAGCAACCGTCAAACAGGGACAGATACGCAGTATTTT
once 12 TRBJ2-3 TRBV9 . CASSVGEGTQYF TGTGCCAGCAGCGTAGGAGAGGGTACGCAGTATTTT